The source of this T cell receptor (beta chain) is a study of spatial heterogeneity in lung cancer. Study-level information: An average of more than ten raw reads was observed per unique TCR and UMI combination. Broader study findings: Expanded tumor TCRs that were ubiquitous appeared in blood more at resection than follow-up.

Trimming shortened V by 4 bases and J by 4 bases, and 7 bases separated the two germline ends. Germline V gene data show CDR1 as GTSNPN and CDR2 as SVGIG (reference sequence). This CDR3 is 11 amino acids long. The time point is: sample taken at primary tumor resection. The input material, whole RNA from tumor, nontumor lung or frozen PBMC, was sequenced unsorted. Donors were roughly 70 untreated early-stage non-small cell lung cancer patients. This clonotype was observed a handful of times. Its antigen is currently unknown. The library protocol tagged each TCR cDNA with a unique molecular identifier. TCRdb redid the calling of the 5' RACE reads with MiXCR, one entry per CDR3 protein. The repertoire holds about 82,000 distinct CDR3 sequences, roughly 12% seen once, with under 5.5% in the top ten.

The TCR was taken from a male donor with early-stage non-small cell lung cancer. This material consisted of PBMCs, taken at surgery. The chain joins TRBV30 to TRBJ1-1, with a possible D match to TRBD1 (5 bases). In nucleotides, the CDR3 is TGTGCCTGGAAAAGGGGCACTGAAGCTTTCTTT. Residues: CAWKRGTEAFF. The whole variable domain, remainder taken from reference TRBV30 and TRBJ1-1, is SQTIHQWPATLVQPVGSPLSLECTVEGTSNPNLYWYRQAAGRGLQLLFYSVGIGQISSEVPQNLSASRPQDRQFILSSKKLLLSDSGFYLCAWKRGTEAFFGQGTRLTVV.